The next 30 T cell receptor beta chains were all read from a single sample in a study of T cell changes during pregnancy in multiple sclerosis. Data came from immunoSEQ multiplex PCR; TCRdb stores just in-frame clones and leaves some out. The table records more than 80,000 clones, roughly 90% of them present only once. The sample here was peripheral blood, taken in the first trimester of pregnancy. The source is a female donor with multiple sclerosis, enrolled in a pregnancy study.

The CDR3 bases are TGTGCCAGCAGTCGAACTACAATAGCCGGGGAGCTGTTTTTT. It codes for CASSRTTIAGELFF. The chain joins TRBV25-1 to TRBJ2-2; no clear D gene. Germline-derived CDR1 and CDR2 are MGHDK and SYGVNS. Trimming took off 5 bases at V and 6 bases at J, with 13 bases between the two ends. The CDR3 sequence is 14 residues long.

This clone appeared once. This rearrangement joins TRBV6-1 to TRBJ1-2; 7 positions match TRBD1. Losses at the gene ends were 2 bases for V and 4 bases for J; bases not matched to a gene: 4. This CDR3 is built from 14 residues. Germline V gives CDR1 MNHNS, CDR2 SASEGT. The CDR3 spells CASSEMTGSYGYTF. The CDR3 DNA reads as TGTGCCAGCAGTGAAATGACAGGGTCCTATGGCTACACCTTC.

The rearrangement uses TRBV12-5 and TRBJ2-1, with D possibly matching TRBD2 (5 bases). Per germline, CDR1 LGHNT and CDR2 FRNRAP. The CDR3 contains 12 residues. The V and J ends lost 8 bases and 7 bases respectively, with 12 bases between them. The CDR3 region is CASRNPGNEQFF. The DNA for the CDR3 is TGTGCTAGTAGGAATCCGGGGAATGAGCAGTTCTTC.

This sequence joins TRBV7-2 and TRBJ2-1, with TRBD2 identical over 7 bases. The CDR3 is made up of 15 amino acids. V lost 1 base, J lost 7 bases, and 7 bases stayed unmatched. Germline V gene sequence: CDR1 SGHTA, CDR2 FQGNSA. CDR3 region: CASSLVGGSPNEQFF. CDR3 nucleotides: TGTGCCAGCAGCTTAGTAGGCGGGAGTCCGAATGAGCAGTTCTTC.

V and J are TRBV28 and TRBJ2-7, with 12 bases identical to TRBD2. V shed 2 bases, J shed 0 bases, and the junction held 11 bases outside the gene matches. The CDR3 runs 19 residues. CDR1 is MDHEN, CDR2 SYDVKM, per germline. CDR3 coding DNA: TGTGCCAGCAGTTTACGACTAGCGGGAGTCCACCTATCCTCCTACGAGCAGTACTTC. Its translation is CASSLRLAGVHLSSYEQYF.

The rearrangement uses TRBV7-9 and TRBJ2-7; 13 nucleotides agree with TRBD2. Per germline, CDR1 SEHNR and CDR2 FQNEAQ (reference sequence). This CDR3 has 14 residues. With V trimmed by 5 bases and J by 3 bases, 1 base remained unmatched. CDR3 loop: CASSRTSGSYEQYF. In DNA form, the CDR3 reads TGTGCCAGCAGCCGGACTAGCGGGAGCTACGAGCAGTACTTC.

The chain couples TRBV7-3 to TRBJ2-1; 7 bases line up with TRBD2. The CDR3 is 15 amino acids. The germline V gene has CDR1 SGHTA and CDR2 FQGTGA. The junction had 7 bases not matched to a gene; V was cut back by 5 bases and J by 3 bases. CDR3 bases: TGTGCCAGCAGCCTAGCCGGGACTAACTACAATGAGCAGTTCTTC. This sequence encodes CASSLAGTNYNEQFF.

The chain joins TRBV27 to TRBJ2-1; D remains unclear. CDR1 is MNHEY and CDR2 is SMNVEV in the germline V gene (reference sequence). V lost 4 bases and J lost 5, with 12 bases in between. CDR3 length equals 14 residues. DNA for the CDR3: TGTGCCAGCAGTTCGATACTGGAGAACAATGAGCAGTTCTTC. It codes for CASSSILENNEQFF.

J is TRBJ1-1 and V is TRBV27; D remains ambiguous. The V end lost 2 bases, the J end lost 1 base, and 8 bases lay between the germline ends. CDR1 is MNHEY, CDR2 SMNVEV, per germline (reference sequence). The CDR3 sequence is 14 residues long. Here the CDR3 DNA reads TGTGCCAGCAGTTTACCGGGAAAGAACACTGAAGCTTTCTTT. As protein: CASSLPGKNTEAFF.

This clone was found a few times. The gene calls are TRBV6-1 and TRBJ1-5; 7 bases are shared with TRBD1. The germline gives CDR1 MNHNS, CDR2 SASEGT. The CDR3 length is 16 residues. J was trimmed by 2 bases and V by 4 bases; bases with no gene match: 8. This chain's CDR3 is CASSGTGQGRNQPQHF. The DNA of the CDR3 is TGTGCCAGCAGTGGGACAGGCCAAGGTCGCAATCAGCCCCAGCATTTT.

This CDR3 reads CASSLGASGNDEQFF. In nucleotides, the CDR3 is TGTGCCAGCAGCTTAGGGGCTAGCGGGAACGATGAGCAGTTCTTC. This chain connects TRBV7-9 to TRBJ2-1, with 9 bases matching TRBD2. CDR3 length: 15 residues. The germline V gene has CDR1 SEHNR and CDR2 FQNEAQ (reference sequence). After removal of 1 base from V and 8 bases from J, the junction contained 6 bases not matched to a gene.

The V and J genes are TRBV14 and TRBJ1-4, with D hard to call. The CDR3 contains 16 residues. Per germline, CDR1 SGHDN and CDR2 FVKESK. The ends were cut back, 4 bases at V and 6 bases at J, with 18 bases in the middle. Here the CDR3 DNA reads TGTGCCAGCAGCCCAGGTCGTGTGGGCCGGCATGAAAAACTGTTTTTT. Protein sequence: CASSPGRVGRHEKLFF.

This chain joins TRBV5-6 and TRBJ2-5; D gene unclear. Germline V CDR1 and CDR2: SGHDT, YYEEEE. The germline V and J ends were trimmed by 4 bases and 5 bases, with 18 bases remaining between them. The CDR3 totals 15 residues. The CDR3 reads CASSPGLPAVETQYF. DNA of the CDR3: TGTGCCAGCAGCCCCGGGTTACCAGCTGTGGAGACCCAGTACTTC.

Written as DNA, the CDR3 is TGTGCCAGCAGTGGGGGGGTTTCACCCCTCCACTTT. Amino acids: CASSGGVSPLHF. This rearrangement joins TRBV6-5 to TRBJ1-6; D may be TRBD1 (5 bases). This CDR3 is built from 12 residues. CDR1 and CDR2 (germline): MNHEY, SVGAGI. The germline V and J ends were trimmed by 5 bases and 9 bases, with 8 bases remaining between them.

The J gene is TRBJ2-1, the V gene TRBV19, with 7 bases identical to TRBD1. The CDR3 is made up of 15 amino acids. The V gene end was trimmed by 5 bases and the J gene end by 6 bases; junction bases not matched to a gene: 10. CDR1 is LNHDA, CDR2 SQIVND, per germline (reference sequence). The CDR3 sequence is CASSADRRYGNEQFF. The CDR3 DNA reads as TGTGCCAGTAGTGCGGACAGGAGATACGGCAATGAGCAGTTCTTC.

The rearrangement links TRBV6-1 to TRBJ1-2; no reliable D call. Germline-derived CDR1 and CDR2 are MNHNS and SASEGT. The CDR3 has 16 amino acids. The V end was cut by 2 bases, the J end by 2 bases, with 15 bases between. CDR3 loop: CASSERSGTSNYGYTF. The CDR3 nucleotides are TGTGCCAGCAGTGAACGTTCAGGAACATCGAACTATGGCTACACCTTC.

The V gene is TRBV27, the J gene TRBJ2-3; 7 bases agree with TRBD2. CDR1 MNHEY and CDR2 SMNVEV come from the germline V gene (reference sequence). The junction had 15 bases not matched to a gene; V was cut back by 7 bases and J by 5 bases. This CDR3 has 16 amino acids. CDR3 residues: CASIPSGGRTKDTQYF. CDR3 in DNA: TGTGCCAGCATCCCCTCCGGCGGGAGAACGAAAGATACGCAGTATTTT.

The chain combines TRBV29-1 with TRBJ2-5; 9 bases map to TRBD2. In germline, CDR1 is SQVTM, CDR2 ANQGSEA. The CDR3 has 17 amino acids. The V segment lost 4 bases and the J segment 5 bases; nucleotides outside the gene matches: 17. CDR3: CSVVVWGPGLAAETQYF. The CDR3 DNA reads as TGCAGCGTTGTAGTATGGGGGCCGGGACTAGCCGCGGAGACCCAGTACTTC.

A single count supports this clone. This chain links TRBV7-4 with TRBJ1-4, with D perhaps matching TRBD1 (6 bases). Trimming shortened V by 4 bases and J by 4 bases, and 13 bases separated the two germline ends. The CDR3 is 15 amino acids. Germline V gene lookup returns CDR1 SGHVT and CDR2 SQSDAQ. CDR3: CASSYAWGLNEKLFF. DNA for the CDR3: TGTGCCAGCAGCTACGCGTGGGGGCTTAATGAAAAACTGTTTTTT.

The chain links TRBV27 to TRBJ2-3; 10 bases agree with TRBD1. The CDR3 has 18 residues. Trimming took 0 bases from V and 6 from J; bases not matched to a gene: 12. The germline gives CDR1 MNHEY, CDR2 SMNVEV (reference sequence). The CDR3 loop reads CASSLSRIWTGGTDTQYF. The CDR3 coding sequence is TGTGCCAGCAGTTTATCTCGTATTTGGACAGGGGGTACGGATACGCAGTATTTT.

The V gene is TRBV15, the J gene TRBJ1-1; 8 bases align to TRBD1. The V segment lost 6 bases and the J segment 5 bases; nucleotides outside the gene matches: 8. Germline V CDR1 and CDR2: LNHNV, YYDKDF (reference sequence). The CDR3 consists of 14 residues. The CDR3 reads CATRYDRGGTEAFF. The CDR3 DNA sequence: TGTGCCACCAGATATGACAGGGGCGGTACTGAAGCTTTCTTT. The full variable domain, rest sourced from reference TRBV15 and TRBJ1-1, is DAMVIQNPRYQVTQFGKPVTLSCSQTLNHNVMYWYQQKSSQAPKLLFHYYDKDFNNEADTPDNFQSRRPNTSFCFLDIRSPGLGDTAMYLCATRYDRGGTEAFFGQGTRLTVV.

V gene TRBV9 combines with J gene TRBJ2-5; 8 nucleotides match TRBD2. CDR1 is SGDLS, CDR2 YYNGEE, per germline. V lost 3 bases, J lost 5 bases, and 9 bases stayed unmatched. This CDR3 region has 15 residues. The chain's CDR3 is CASSGASGLVETQYF. Here the CDR3 DNA reads TGTGCCAGCAGCGGAGCATCGGGACTAGTGGAGACCCAGTACTTC.

V gene TRBV5-1 combines with J gene TRBJ2-3; possible D gene TRBD2, 7 bases. This CDR3 contains 14 residues. In germline, CDR1 is SGHRS, CDR2 YFSETQ. Trimming left V 2 bases short and J 6 bases short, with 13 bases between. The CDR3 DNA reads TGCGCCAGCAGCTTCCGCGGGGGCGCGGATACGCAGTATTTT. Amino acids: CASSFRGGADTQYF.

This clone was observed once. The chain links TRBV20-1 to TRBJ2-1; D perhaps matches TRBD2 (6 bases). Trimming took off 6 bases at V and 8 bases at J, with 11 bases between the two ends. CDR3 length: 11 amino acids. CDR1 is DFQATT, CDR2 SNEGSKA, per germline (reference sequence). The CDR3 region has the DNA TGCAGTGCCAAGCGGGTGGATGAGCAGTTCTTC. This sequence encodes CSAKRVDEQFF.

The CDR3: CASRPDRGRTGELFF. In nucleotides, the CDR3 is TGTGCCAGTAGACCAGACAGGGGACGGACCGGGGAGCTGTTTTTT. This chain joins TRBV19 and TRBJ2-2; TRBD1 matches at 8 bases. J lost 5 bases, V lost 6 bases, and 8 bases had no gene match. Germline assignment: CDR1 LNHDA and CDR2 SQIVND (reference sequence). The CDR3 is made up of 15 amino acids. The whole variable domain, remainder taken from reference TRBV19 and TRBJ2-2, is DGGITQSPKYLFRKEGQNVTLSCEQNLNHDAMYWYRQDPGQGLRLIYYSQIVNDFQKGDIAEGYSVSREKKESFPLTVTSAQKNPTAFYLCASRPDRGRTGELFFGEGSRLTVL.

The chain recombines TRBV28 with TRBJ2-7, with 10 nucleotides matching TRBD2. This CDR3 has 15 residues. Germline values: CDR1 MDHEN, CDR2 SYDVKM. With V trimmed by 5 bases and J by 4 bases, 8 bases remained unmatched. The CDR3 loop is CASSRRLAGNYEQYF. Here the CDR3 DNA reads TGTGCCAGCAGTAGGAGACTAGCGGGTAATTACGAGCAGTACTTC.

The chain employs TRBV7-5 and TRBJ2-6; TRBD2 was called by the table and not checked on the DNA. TRBV7-5 counts as a pseudogene. The CDR3 is 15 residues long. This chain's CDR3 is CVRSLDGTGANVLTF. The CDR3 DNA sequence: TGTGTCAGAAGCTTAGACGGGACTGGGGCCAACGTCCTGACTTTC.

Only one count was recorded for this clone. CDR3 nucleotide sequence: TGCGCCAGCAGCTTCCTGGCAGACTATGGCTACACCTTC. It is translated as CASSFLADYGYTF. The genes are TRBV5-1 and TRBJ1-2; unclear D gene. CDR1 and CDR2 from the germline V gene are SGHRS and YFSETQ. This CDR3 spans 13 amino acids. The V and J ends lost 2 bases and 3 bases respectively, with 8 bases between them.

The CDR3, as DNA: TGTGCCAGCAGCTTGACAGGGTCCGAGCAGTACTTC. As protein: CASSLTGSEQYF. V gene TRBV5-6 combines with J gene TRBJ2-7, with D possibly matching TRBD1 (6 bases). Trimming pared 1 base from V and 6 bases from J, leaving 8 bases between. The CDR3 has 12 residues. The germline gives CDR1 SGHDT, CDR2 YYEEEE.

The chain carries TRBV19 and TRBJ2-7, with 7 nucleotides matching TRBD2. This CDR3 comprises 15 residues. V was pared by 5 bases and J by 2 bases, with 9 bases of the junction left unmatched. CDR1 and CDR2 from the germline V gene are LNHDA and SQIVND (reference sequence). The CDR3 loop is CASSPLEGGAYEQYF. CDR3 DNA: TGTGCCAGTAGTCCCCTTGAGGGAGGGGCCTACGAGCAGTACTTC.